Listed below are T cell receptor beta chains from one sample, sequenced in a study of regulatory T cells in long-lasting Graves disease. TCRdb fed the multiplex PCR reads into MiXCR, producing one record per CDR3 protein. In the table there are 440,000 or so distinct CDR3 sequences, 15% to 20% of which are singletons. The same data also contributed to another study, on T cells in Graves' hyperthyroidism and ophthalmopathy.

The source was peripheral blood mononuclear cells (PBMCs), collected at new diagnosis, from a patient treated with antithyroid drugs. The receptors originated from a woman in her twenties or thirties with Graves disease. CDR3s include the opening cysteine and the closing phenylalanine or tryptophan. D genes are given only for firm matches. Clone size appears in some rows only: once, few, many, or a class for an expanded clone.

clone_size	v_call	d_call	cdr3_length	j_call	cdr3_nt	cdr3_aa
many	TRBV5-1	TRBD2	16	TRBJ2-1	TGCGCCAGCAGCCCGGGACTAGCGGGGACCTACAATGAGCAGTTCTTC	CASSPGLAGTYNEQFF
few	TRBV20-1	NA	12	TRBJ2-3	TGCAGTGCCAGGGACCACACAGATACGCAGTATTTT	CSARDHTDTQYF
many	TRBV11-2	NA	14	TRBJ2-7	TGTGCCAGCAGCTTAGTGGGCAGCGCGAGCGAGCAGTACTTC	CASSLVGSASEQYF
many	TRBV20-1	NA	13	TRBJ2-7	TGCAGTGCTCTTCCTGACGGGTCCGGCGAGCAGTACTTC	CSALPDGSGEQYF
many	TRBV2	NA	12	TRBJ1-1	TGTGCCAGCAGTCAGGGTTGGACTGAAGCTTTCTTT	CASSQGWTEAFF
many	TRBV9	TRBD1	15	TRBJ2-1	TGTGCCAGCAGCGTAGCTAGTCAGGGGGAGAATGAGCAGTTCTTC	CASSVASQGENEQFF
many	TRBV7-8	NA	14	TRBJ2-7	TGTGCCAGCAGGAGTTCGGCAGGATCCTACGAGCAGTACTTC	CASRSSAGSYEQYF
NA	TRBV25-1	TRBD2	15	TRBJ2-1	TGTGCCAGCACCCCACCCGGGACTAGCGGGAGGGTCGACTACTTC	CASTPPGTSGRVDYF
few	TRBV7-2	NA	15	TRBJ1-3	TGTGCCAGCAGCTCCAGAATGCGCTCTGGAAACACCATATATTTT	CASSSRMRSGNTIYF
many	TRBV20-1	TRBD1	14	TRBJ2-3	TGCAGTGCAACCGGGACAGGGGCCACAGATACGCAGTATTTT	CSATGTGATDTQYF
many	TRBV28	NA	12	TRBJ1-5	TGTGCCAGCAGAGATCAGAATCAGCCCCAGCATTTT	CASRDQNQPQHF
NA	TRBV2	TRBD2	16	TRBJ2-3	TGTGCCAGCAGGGATTCTAGCGGGAGTAAAGCAGATACGCAGTATTTT	CASRDSSGSKADTQYF